This T cell receptor (beta chain) was retrieved from a study of cytomegalovirus exposure and HLA in healthy donors. Study background: Earlier, 95 million to 130 million unique TCR beta sequences were recovered from roughly 170 million T cells by an analysis.

Trimming removed 2 bases from V and 6 bases from J, with 11 bases in between. The germline gives CDR1 MNHEY, CDR2 SMNVEV (reference sequence). The CDR3 consists of 14 residues. Study-level results: A likely sequencing artifact accounted for one observed cluster of highly shared sequence variants. Other equally common chains were less clonally expanded than HLA-associated TCR beta chains, a later analysis showed. Later analysis placed DRB1 highest and HLA-C lowest in TCR association rates, which differed by HLA locus.

The PCR used 60 Vbeta and 13 Jbeta primers. Clones were sequenced by immunoSEQ multiplex PCR, and TCRdb holds only the in-frame ones, with some missing. Among under 300,000 clones listed, around four fifths were seen once. Points on this clone: The antigen is not known.

This chain connects TRBV27 to TRBJ2-1; D possibly corresponds to TRBD1 (6 bases). Material: PBMCs. The sequence came from a woman in her 40s in good health and CMV-seropositive. CDR3 sequence reads: CASSLAGAGNEQFF. DNA of the CDR3: TGTGCCAGCAGTTTAGCAGGGGCGGGCAATGAGCAGTTCTTC.